This T cell receptor beta chain was captured in a study of OX40 agonist ivuxolimab in advanced cancers. Across the whole study: The study gave patients intravenous ivuxolimab at 0.01 to 10 mg/kg every 2 weeks. With a range of roughly 23 to 85, age averaged roughly 60 years, and around 80% were male. Three patients showed partial responses: one hepatocellular carcinoma and two cutaneous melanoma cases.

Germline lookup yields CDR1 MNHEY and CDR2 SMNVEV (reference sequence). The CDR3 is 13 amino acids. The V segment lost 2 bases and the J segment 6 bases; nucleotides outside the gene matches: 4. The protocol was immunoSEQ multiplex PCR, while the TCRdb copy is restricted to in-frame clones and leaves out a portion. Altogether about 110,000 clones are present, around 93% being singletons, with the ten largest covering about 0.67%. Specimen: CD4+ or CD8+ T cells sorted from blood, collected in a trial of the OX40 agonist ivuxolimab. This rearrangement joins TRBV27 to TRBJ2-7; TRBD1 matches at 7 bases. This clonotype was obtained from an adult with an advanced solid tumor such as melanoma, head and neck, liver or kidney cancer. In DNA form, the CDR3 reads TGTGCCAGCAGTTTAACAGGGGATCGCGAGCAGTACTTC. This sequence encodes CASSLTGDREQYF.